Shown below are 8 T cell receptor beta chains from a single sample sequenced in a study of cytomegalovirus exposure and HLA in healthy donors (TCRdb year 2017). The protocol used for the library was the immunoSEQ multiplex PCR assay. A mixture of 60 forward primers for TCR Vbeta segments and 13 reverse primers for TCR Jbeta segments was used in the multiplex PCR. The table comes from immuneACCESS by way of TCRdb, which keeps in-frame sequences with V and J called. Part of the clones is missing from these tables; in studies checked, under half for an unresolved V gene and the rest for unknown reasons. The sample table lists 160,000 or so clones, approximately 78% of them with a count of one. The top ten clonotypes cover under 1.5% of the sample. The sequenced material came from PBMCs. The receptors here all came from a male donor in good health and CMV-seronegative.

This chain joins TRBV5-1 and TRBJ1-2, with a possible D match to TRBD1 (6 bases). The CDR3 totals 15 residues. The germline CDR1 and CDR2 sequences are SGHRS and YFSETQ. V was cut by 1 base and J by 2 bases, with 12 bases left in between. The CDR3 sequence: CASSLSGEGNYGYTF. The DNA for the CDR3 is TGCGCCAGCAGCTTGTCAGGGGAGGGAAACTATGGCTACACCTTC.

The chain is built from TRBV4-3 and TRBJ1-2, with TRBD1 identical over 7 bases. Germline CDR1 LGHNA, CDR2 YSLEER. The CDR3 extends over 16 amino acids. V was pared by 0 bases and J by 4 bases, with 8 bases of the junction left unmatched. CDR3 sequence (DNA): TGCGCCAGCAGCCAAGATAGGGGGCCTGTGGGCTATGGCTACACCTTC. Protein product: CASSQDRGPVGYGYTF.

The CDR3: CASSELGGYEQFF. As DNA, the CDR3 is TGTGCCAGCAGTGAACTGGGGGGATATGAGCAGTTCTTC. The genes are TRBV2 and TRBJ2-1; a weak D match, TRBD2 (6 bases). This CDR3 contains 13 residues. Per germline, CDR1 SNHLY and CDR2 FYNNEI. Deletions cut 2 bases from V and 8 bases from J, with 10 bases between.

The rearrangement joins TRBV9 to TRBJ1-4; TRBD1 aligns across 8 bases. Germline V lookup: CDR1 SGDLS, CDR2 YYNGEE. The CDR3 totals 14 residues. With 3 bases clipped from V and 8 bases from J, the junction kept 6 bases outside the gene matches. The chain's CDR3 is CASSGGQGGEKLFF. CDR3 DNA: TGTGCCAGCAGCGGAGGACAGGGTGGCGAAAAACTGTTTTTT. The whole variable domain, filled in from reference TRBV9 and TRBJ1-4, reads DSGVTQTPKHLITATGQRVTLRCSPRSGDLSVYWYQQSLDQGLQFLIQYYNGEERAKGNILERFSAQQFPDLHSELNLSSLELGDSALYFCASSGGQGGEKLFFGSGTQLSVL.

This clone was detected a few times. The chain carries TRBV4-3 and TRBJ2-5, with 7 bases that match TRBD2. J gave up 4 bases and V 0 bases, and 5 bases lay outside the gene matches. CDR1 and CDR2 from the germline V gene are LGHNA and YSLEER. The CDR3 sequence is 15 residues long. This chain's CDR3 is CASSQDWREPETQYF. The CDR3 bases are TGCGCCAGCAGCCAAGATTGGCGGGAGCCAGAGACCCAGTACTTC.

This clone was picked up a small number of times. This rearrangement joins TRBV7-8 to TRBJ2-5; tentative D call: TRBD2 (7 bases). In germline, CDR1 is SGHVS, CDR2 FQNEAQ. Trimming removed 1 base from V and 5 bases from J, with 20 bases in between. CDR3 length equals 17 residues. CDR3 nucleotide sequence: TGTGCCAGCAGCTTAGTGGCGGGGGCAGGGAAATTCGAGACCCAGTACTTC. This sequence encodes CASSLVAGAGKFETQYF. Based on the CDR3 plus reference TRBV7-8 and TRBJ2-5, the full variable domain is GAGVSQSPRYKVAKRGQDVALRCDPISGHVSLFWYQQALGQGPEFLTYFQNEAQLDKSGLPSDRFFAERPEGSVSTLKIQRTQQEDSAVYLCASSLVAGAGKFETQYFGPGTRLLVL.

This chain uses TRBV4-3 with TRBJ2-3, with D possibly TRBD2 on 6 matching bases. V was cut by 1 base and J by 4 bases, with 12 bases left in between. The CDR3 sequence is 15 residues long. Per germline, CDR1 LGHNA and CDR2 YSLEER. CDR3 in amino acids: CASSQVEGKPDTQYF. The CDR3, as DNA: TGCGCCAGCAGCCAAGTGGAGGGAAAACCAGATACGCAGTATTTT.

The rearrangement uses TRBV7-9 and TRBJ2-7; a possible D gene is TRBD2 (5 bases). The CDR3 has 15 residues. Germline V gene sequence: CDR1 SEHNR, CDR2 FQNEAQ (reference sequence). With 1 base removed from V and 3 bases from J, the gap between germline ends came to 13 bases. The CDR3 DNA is TGTGCCAGCAGCTTAGTAGGGTTAGGGAGCTACGAGCAGTACTTC. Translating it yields CASSLVGLGSYEQYF.